The present TCR beta chain was sequenced within a study of cytomegalovirus exposure and HLA in healthy donors. Study results and limitations: The tendency of first-cohort TCR clusters to co-occur in the 120 or so validation repertoires emerged from a later analysis. According to the study, roughly 160 TCR beta chains were cytomegalovirus-associated.

The method was immunoSEQ multiplex PCR; TCRdb's version includes in-frame clones alone and lacks a portion of them. Among about 75,000 clones listed, about 85% were seen once. This CDR3 spans 15 amino acids. V lost 6 bases and J lost 1, with 16 bases in between. Germline CDR1 MNHEY, CDR2 SMNVEV (reference sequence). A word on this clone: Its target is unknown.

Donors were drawn from the approximately 130-subject validation cohort, separate from the approximately 700-subject first cohort. The receptor was derived from a man aged 25 to 40 in good health and CMV-seronegative. This rearrangement joins TRBV27 to TRBJ2-7; D might be TRBD1 (6 bases). Sequenced input: PBMCs. CDR3 nucleotides: TGTGCCAGCAGAACAGGACAGAGGAGTTCCTACGAGCAGTACTTC. This gives the protein CASRTGQRSSYEQYF.